This TCR beta chain was documented in a study of Graves' ophthalmopathy and Graves' hyperthyroidism. There are a few counts of this clonotype. As the template, RNA transcripts were used to amplify TCR beta CDR3 regions. Investigators did first-round RT-PCR with HTBI primers, then second-round multiplex PCR. TCRdb ran MiXCR on the multiplex PCR reads and lists one entry per CDR3 protein. In the table there are almost 750,000 distinct CDR3 sequences, around 40% of which are singletons. Sequences were obtained from peripheral blood. This TCR came from an adult man with Graves' ophthalmopathy.

CDR3 in amino acids: CASSLLWGNDEQYF. In DNA, the CDR3 is TGTGCCAGCAGCTTGCTGTGGGGGAACGACGAGCAGTACTTC. The chain carries TRBV7-2 and TRBJ2-7, with D possibly called TRBD1 or TRBD2 (5 bases each). The CDR3 length is 14 residues. Looked up from germline, CDR1 is SGHTA and CDR2 is FQGNSA. Trimming took 3 bases from V and 5 from J, leaving 14 bases between them.